Below, 12 T cell receptor beta chains from the same sample are listed, as sequenced in a study of shared clonotypes between healthy human individuals. The table came from immunoSEQ multiplex PCR; TCRdb's copy has only in-frame clones and leaves some out. The sample has 2 million to 2.5 million clones, around 90% seen once. Sequenced input: naive CD4+ T cells from PBMCs. Stated subset: CD45RA+ positively selected. Source of these receptors: a man aged 18 to 29 in good health. Some clones in this sample may be carry-over from other donors' samples.

This sequence joins TRBV5-1 and TRBJ2-2, with a tentative D call TRBD1 (5 bases). Trimming cost V 0 bases and J 6 bases, with 12 bases left between them. CDR3 size: 15 residues. Germline V gene data show CDR1 as SGHRS and CDR2 as YFSETQ. The CDR3 is CASSLVGPAAGELFF. The CDR3 DNA follows: TGCGCCAGCAGCTTGGTGGGGCCTGCTGCCGGGGAGCTGTTTTTT.

The rearrangement uses TRBV5-6 and TRBJ2-3; no clear D. The CDR3 contains 15 residues. The germline gives CDR1 SGHDT, CDR2 YYEEEE. Trimming cost V 2 bases and J 2 bases, with 12 bases left between them. CDR3 bases: TGTGCCAGCAGCTTTGGAGACGGCTCCACAGATACGCAGTATTTT. Amino acids: CASSFGDGSTDTQYF.

The CDR3 reads CASSLGIGFGSSYEQYF. CDR3 in DNA: TGTGCCAGCAGCTTAGGGATAGGCTTTGGGAGCTCCTACGAGCAGTACTTC. The chain has TRBV7-9 and TRBJ2-7, with a weak D call TRBD2 (5 bases). The CDR3 runs 17 residues. CDR1 and CDR2 from the germline V gene are SEHNR and FQNEAQ (reference sequence). Trimming cost V 1 base and J 0 bases, with 16 bases left between them.

The chain couples TRBV5-1 to TRBJ2-2, with TRBD2 matching 12 bases. The CDR3 is 19 amino acids. V was pared by 1 base and J by 1 base, with 8 bases of the junction left unmatched. Germline V gives CDR1 SGHRS, CDR2 YFSETQ. The CDR3 DNA reads as TGCGCCAGCAGCTTGTGGGTGGGACTAGCGGGCCAGAACACCGGGGAGCTGTTTTTT. This gives the protein CASSLWVGLAGQNTGELFF.

This chain links TRBV27 with TRBJ2-7; no firm D call. The germline V gene encodes CDR1 MNHEY and CDR2 SMNVEV (reference sequence). V lost 4 bases to trimming and J lost 2 bases, with 9 bases between them. CDR3 length: 13 amino acids. CDR3 nucleotides: TGTGCCAGCAGTTACAGCGATGCCTACGAGCAGTACTTC. Protein sequence: CASSYSDAYEQYF.

Points on this clone: This CDR3 is also generated by other DNA sequences in the sample. The chain joins TRBV18 to TRBJ1-4; D is unresolved. The V end was cut by 6 bases, the J end by 0 bases, with 11 bases between. CDR1 and CDR2 from the germline V gene are KGHSH and LQKENI. This CDR3 spans 15 amino acids. The CDR3 is CASSGAGATNEKLFF. The DNA of the CDR3 is TGTGCCAGCTCGGGTGCGGGCGCAACTAATGAAAAACTGTTTTTT. Full variable domain (missing parts from reference TRBV18 and TRBJ1-4): NAGVMQNPRHLVRRRGQEARLRCSPMKGHSHVYWYRQLPEEGLKFMVYLQKENIIDESGMPKERFSAEFPKEGPSILRIQQVVRGDSAAYFCASSGAGATNEKLFFGSGTQLSVL.

The CDR3 DNA reads TGTGCCAGCAGTCCCCCAACAGGGGGCATCACCGGGGAGCTGTTTTTT. Translated, it gives CASSPPTGGITGELFF. The chain recombines TRBV6-6 with TRBJ2-2; TRBD1 matches 9 bases. Germline CDR1 and CDR2: MNHNY and SVGAGI (reference sequence). The CDR3 covers 16 residues. With V trimmed by 5 bases and J by 4 bases, 8 bases remained unmatched.

This chain joins TRBV19 and TRBJ2-6; 8 bases align to TRBD2. This CDR3 has 16 amino acids. J gave up 2 bases and V 3 bases, and 3 bases lay outside the gene matches. CDR1 LNHDA and CDR2 SQIVND come from the germline V gene (reference sequence). CDR3 DNA sequence: TGTGCCAGTAGTATCAGCGGGGGAGCTGGGGCCAACGTCCTGACTTTC. This translates into CASSISGGAGANVLTF.

The chain is built from TRBV28 and TRBJ1-5; 10 positions match TRBD1. J lost 5 bases, V lost 5 bases, and 3 bases had no gene match. From germline, CDR1 is MDHEN and CDR2 SYDVKM. CDR3 length: 14 amino acids. The CDR3 coding sequence is TGTGCCAGCAGTCGGACAGGGGGACATCAGCCCCAGCATTTT. It codes for CASSRTGGHQPQHF.

The chain joins TRBV6-1 to TRBJ2-1; D perhaps matches TRBD1 (6 bases). The CDR3 extends over 12 amino acids. With 5 bases removed from V and 9 bases from J, the gap between germline ends came to 11 bases. Germline V gene lookup returns CDR1 MNHNS and CDR2 SASEGT. The CDR3 coding sequence is TGTGCCAGCAGTACAGGGTGGGGTGAGCAGTTCTTC. Protein product: CASSTGWGEQFF.

The genes are TRBV4-3 and TRBJ2-1, with a tentative D call TRBD2 (5 bases). The CDR3 has 14 amino acids. Germline CDR1 is LGHNA and CDR2 is YSLEER. Between the trimmed V and J ends, which lost 1 base and 4 bases, there was a span of 8 bases. The CDR3 loop is CASSQARTYNEQFF. The CDR3 nucleotides are TGCGCCAGCAGCCAAGCGAGGACTTACAATGAGCAGTTCTTC.

The chain employs TRBV6-1 and TRBJ1-3; D gene unclear. Germline assignment: CDR1 MNHNS and CDR2 SASEGT. The germline V and J ends were trimmed by 6 bases and 4 bases, with 13 bases remaining between them. The CDR3 has 14 residues. In nucleotides, the CDR3 is TGTGCCAGCAGCGGGATGCCGGCGGGAAACACCATATATTTT. Translated: CASSGMPAGNTIYF.